This TCR beta chain was obtained from a study of blood T cell repertoires in COVID-19. Looking at the study overall: From the United States, Italy and Spain came samples of acute and convalescent COVID-19. Sources were T cells, B-cell-depleted T cells, or PBMCs; the material itself was cDNA or gDNA.

In the original workflow: Reference gene primer amplification in the assay estimated nucleated cell counts. Using immunoSEQ multiplex PCR, the repertoire was profiled, and TCRdb retains in-frame clones only, with some absent. The V and J calls and clone size are taken from that table; D and trimming were inferred from the DNA. This sample has over 200,000 clones, with around four fifths found just once. CDR3 length equals 12 residues. Germline CDR1 reads GTSNPN; CDR2 reads SVGIG (reference sequence). Trimming left V 2 bases short and J 3 bases short, with 7 bases between. The receptor was derived from a man at least 80 years old with acute or convalescent COVID-19. The rearrangement links TRBV30 to TRBJ1-1; D uncertain. The specimen sequenced was peripheral blood. Here the CDR3 reads CAWSSRDTEAFF. The DNA for the CDR3 is TGTGCCTGGAGTTCCCGGGACACTGAAGCTTTCTTT. The entire variable domain, with the rest obtained from reference TRBV30 and TRBJ1-1, is as follows: SQTIHQWPATLVQPVGSPLSLECTVEGTSNPNLYWYRQAAGRGLQLLFYSVGIGQISSEVPQNLSASRPQDRQFILSSKKLLLSDSGFYLCAWSSRDTEAFFGQGTRLTVV.